Listed below are T cell receptor beta chains from one sample, sequenced in a study of OX40 agonist ivuxolimab in advanced cancers. Repertoires were generated with immunoSEQ multiplex PCR, while TCRdb's copy carries only in-frame clones and drops some. The profile shows 60,000 to 65,000 clones, more than 85% of them singletons. The sequencing here drew on CD4+ or CD8+ T cells sorted from blood, taken in a trial of the OX40 agonist ivuxolimab. These receptors came from an adult with an advanced solid tumor such as melanoma, head and neck, liver or kidney cancer. CDR3s include the opening cysteine and the closing phenylalanine or tryptophan. D genes are given only for firm matches. For some rows the clone size is stated as once, few or many, or as a class when expanded; others skip it.

NA 16 TRBJ2-7 TRBV10-3 TRBD1 TGTGCCATCAGTGAACCCGGGACAGGCAATTCCTACGAGCAGTACTTC CAISEPGTGNSYEQYF
NA 19 TRBJ2-1 TRBV7-9 TRBD2 TGTGCCAGCAGCTCTCGACTAGCGGGAGTCGATGTAGTCGTGTATGAGCAGTTCTTC CASSSRLAGVDVVVYEQFF
NA 14 TRBJ2-7 TRBV27 TRBD2 TGTGCCAGCAGTCCGGGACTAGCGGGAAACGAGCAGTACTTC CASSPGLAGNEQYF
NA 16 TRBJ1-1 TRBV5-5 NA TGTGCCAGCAGCTCATGGGGGGGTCTCATGAACACTGAAGCTTTCTTT CASSSWGGLMNTEAFF
NA 14 TRBJ1-2 TRBV4-2 TRBD1 TGTGCCAGCAGCCATGGAGACAGGGATCGTGGCTACACCTTC CASSHGDRDRGYTF
NA 14 TRBJ2-7 TRBV27 TRBD1 TGTGCCAGCAGTGTAGCCTTACAGGGGGCCGAGCAGTACTTC CASSVALQGAEQYF
once 14 TRBJ2-1 TRBV27 NA TGTGCCAGCAGTCCCCAGACGTCGGGCAATGAGCAGTTCTTC CASSPQTSGNEQFF
NA 16 TRBJ2-2 TRBV5-4 TRBD1 TGTGCCAGCAGCTTGGGCCAGGGACAGGACACCGGGGAGCTGTTTTTT CASSLGQGQDTGELFF
NA 16 TRBJ2-3 TRBV6-6 NA TGTGCCAGCAGTCCCCTTAAGGCGGGCCTCACAGATACGCAGTATTTT CASSPLKAGLTDTQYF
NA 13 TRBJ2-7 TRBV27 TRBD2 TGTGCCAGCAGTACCGGGACTACCTACGAGCAGTACTTC CASSTGTTYEQYF
NA 20 TRBJ2-5 TRBV28 NA TGTGCCAGCAGTTTAGCTCTCAGTGTTGGCTTTGGTGGGGACCCATGGACCCAGTACTTC CASSLALSVGFGGDPWTQYF
NA 14 TRBJ2-7 TRBV2 NA TGTGCCAGCAGTGAAGTCCGGAACGCCTACGAGCAGTACTTC CASSEVRNAYEQYF
NA 16 TRBJ1-4 TRBV7-9 TRBD1 TGTGCCAGCAGCTCCTACCTGACAGGGGAATACGAAAAACTGTTTTTT CASSSYLTGEYEKLFF
NA 18 TRBJ2-2 TRBV2 TRBD2 TGTGCCAGCACAACCAACCCGGGGGGGCGGGAAAACACCGGGGAGCTGTTTTTT CASTTNPGGRENTGELFF
NA 16 TRBJ1-2 TRBV6-6 NA TGTGCCAGCAGTTACCTGGCGGGAGGGACGAGCTATGGCTACACCTTC CASSYLAGGTSYGYTF
NA 14 TRBJ2-3 TRBV19 NA TGTGCCAGTAGTATACTAGAGAGTGCAGATACGCAGTATTTT CASSILESADTQYF
NA 15 TRBJ2-1 TRBV5-5 TRBD2 TGTGCCAGCAGCGAGGGACTAGCTCTAGTGGATGAGCAGTTCTTC CASSEGLALVDEQFF
NA 16 TRBJ2-3 TRBV4-1 NA TGCGCCAGCAGCCACCCCACGGGAACTAGCACAGATACGCAGTATTTT CASSHPTGTSTDTQYF
NA 18 TRBJ1-2 TRBV5-1 NA TGCGCCAGCAGCTTGGCGGGTATCTCTAGGGGCACTAACTATGGCTACACCTTC CASSLAGISRGTNYGYTF
NA 17 TRBJ2-7 TRBV29-1 NA TGCAGCGTTGAAGATCTAAGCCCCGACACGTCGTCCTACGAGCAGTACTTC CSVEDLSPDTSSYEQYF
NA 11 TRBJ2-1 TRBV10-1 NA TGCGCCAGCAGCCAGACTGCAGAGCAGTTCTTC CASSQTAEQFF
NA 14 TRBJ1-2 TRBV5-6 NA TGTGCCAGCAGCTTGGAGACAGGAATCTATGGCTACACCTTC CASSLETGIYGYTF